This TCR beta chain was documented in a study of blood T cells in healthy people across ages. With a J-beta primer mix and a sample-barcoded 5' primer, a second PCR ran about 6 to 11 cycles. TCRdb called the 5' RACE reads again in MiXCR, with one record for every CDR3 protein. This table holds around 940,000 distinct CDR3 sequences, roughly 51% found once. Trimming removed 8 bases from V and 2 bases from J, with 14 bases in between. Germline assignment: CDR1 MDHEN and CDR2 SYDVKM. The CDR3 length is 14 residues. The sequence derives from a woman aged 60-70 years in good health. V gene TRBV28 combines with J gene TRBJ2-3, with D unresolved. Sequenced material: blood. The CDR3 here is CASRRLLDTDTQYF. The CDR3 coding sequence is TGTGCCAGCCGCCGGCTTTTGGACACAGATACGCAGTATTTT.